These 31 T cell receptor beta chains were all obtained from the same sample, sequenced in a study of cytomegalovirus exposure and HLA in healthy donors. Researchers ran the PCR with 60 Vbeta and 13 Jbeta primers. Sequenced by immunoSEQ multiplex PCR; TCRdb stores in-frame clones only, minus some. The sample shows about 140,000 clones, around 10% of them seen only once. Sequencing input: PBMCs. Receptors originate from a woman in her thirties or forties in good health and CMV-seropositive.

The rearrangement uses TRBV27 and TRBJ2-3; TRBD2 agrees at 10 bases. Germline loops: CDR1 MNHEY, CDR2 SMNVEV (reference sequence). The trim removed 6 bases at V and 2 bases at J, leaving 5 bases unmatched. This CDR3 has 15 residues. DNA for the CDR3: TGTGCCAGCAGGAAACTAGCGGGGATCACAGATACGCAGTATTTT. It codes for CASRKLAGITDTQYF.

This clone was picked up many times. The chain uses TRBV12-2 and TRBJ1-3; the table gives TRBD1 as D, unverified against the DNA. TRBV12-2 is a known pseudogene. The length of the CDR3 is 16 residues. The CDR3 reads CASRHRDTCSGNTIYF. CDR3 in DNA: TGTGCAAGTCGCCACCGGGACACTTGCTCTGGAAACACCATATATTTT.

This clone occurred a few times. The CDR3 region is CASSPGTLNGEQYF. The DNA for the CDR3 is TGCGCCAGCAGCCCCGGGACACTGAACGGCGAGCAGTACTTC. The chain is built from TRBV5-1 and TRBJ2-7; TRBD1 might be the D (6 bases). Germline V gives CDR1 SGHRS, CDR2 YFSETQ. The CDR3 extends over 14 amino acids. Trimming cost V 4 bases and J 6 bases, with 17 bases left between them.

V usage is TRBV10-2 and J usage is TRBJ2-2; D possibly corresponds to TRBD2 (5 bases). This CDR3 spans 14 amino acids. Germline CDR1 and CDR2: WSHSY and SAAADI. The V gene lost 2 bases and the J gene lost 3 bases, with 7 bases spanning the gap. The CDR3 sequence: CASSETGYTGELFF. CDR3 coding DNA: TGCGCCAGCAGTGAGACGGGATACACCGGGGAGCTGTTTTTT.

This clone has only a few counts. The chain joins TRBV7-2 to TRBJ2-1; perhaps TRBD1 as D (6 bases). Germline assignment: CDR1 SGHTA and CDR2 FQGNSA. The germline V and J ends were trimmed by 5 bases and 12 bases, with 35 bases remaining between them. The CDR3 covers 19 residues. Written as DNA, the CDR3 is TGTGCCAGCAGCCTATCGGGACAAAGGCTCGTTGGTGGGGGACGGGGGCAGTTCTTC. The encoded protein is CASSLSGQRLVGGGRGQFF.

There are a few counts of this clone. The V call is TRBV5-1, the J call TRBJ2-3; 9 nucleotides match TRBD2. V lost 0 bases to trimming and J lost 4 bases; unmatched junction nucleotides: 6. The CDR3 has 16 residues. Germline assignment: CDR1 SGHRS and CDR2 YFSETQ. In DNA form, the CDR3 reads TGCGCCAGCAGCTTGGGATCTAGCGGGGATGCAGATACGCAGTATTTT. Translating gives CASSLGSSGDADTQYF.

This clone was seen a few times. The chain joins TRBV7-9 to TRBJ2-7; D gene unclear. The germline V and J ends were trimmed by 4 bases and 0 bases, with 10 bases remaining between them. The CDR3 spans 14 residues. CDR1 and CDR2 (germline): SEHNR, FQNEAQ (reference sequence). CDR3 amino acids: CASSSLRVSYEQYF. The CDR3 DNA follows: TGTGCCAGCAGCTCCCTCCGGGTCTCCTACGAGCAGTACTTC.

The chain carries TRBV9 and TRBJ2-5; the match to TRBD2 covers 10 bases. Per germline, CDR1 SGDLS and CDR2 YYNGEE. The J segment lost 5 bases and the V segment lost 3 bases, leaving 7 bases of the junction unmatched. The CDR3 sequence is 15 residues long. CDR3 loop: CASSASGGAGETQYF. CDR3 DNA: TGTGCCAGCAGCGCCAGCGGGGGGGCCGGTGAGACCCAGTACTTC.

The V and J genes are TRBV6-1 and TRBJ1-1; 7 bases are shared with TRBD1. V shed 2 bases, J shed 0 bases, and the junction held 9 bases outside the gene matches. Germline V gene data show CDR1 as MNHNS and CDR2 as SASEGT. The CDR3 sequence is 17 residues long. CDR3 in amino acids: CASSERAGGTMNTEAFF. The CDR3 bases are TGTGCCAGCAGTGAAAGGGCAGGGGGTACTATGAACACTGAAGCTTTCTTT.

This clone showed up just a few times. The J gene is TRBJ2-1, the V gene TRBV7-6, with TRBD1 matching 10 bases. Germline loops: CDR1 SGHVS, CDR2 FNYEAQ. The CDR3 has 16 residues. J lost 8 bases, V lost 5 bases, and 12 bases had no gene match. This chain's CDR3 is CASSRRQGANGDEQFF. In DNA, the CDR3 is TGTGCCAGCAGCAGGAGACAGGGGGCTAATGGCGATGAGCAGTTCTTC.

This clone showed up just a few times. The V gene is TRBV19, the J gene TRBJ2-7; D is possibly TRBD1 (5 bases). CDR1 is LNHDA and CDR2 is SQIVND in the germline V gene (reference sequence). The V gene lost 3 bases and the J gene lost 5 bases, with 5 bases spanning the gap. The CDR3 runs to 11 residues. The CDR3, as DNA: TGTGCCAGTAGTATCAGGGACGAGCAGTACTTC. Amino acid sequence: CASSIRDEQYF.

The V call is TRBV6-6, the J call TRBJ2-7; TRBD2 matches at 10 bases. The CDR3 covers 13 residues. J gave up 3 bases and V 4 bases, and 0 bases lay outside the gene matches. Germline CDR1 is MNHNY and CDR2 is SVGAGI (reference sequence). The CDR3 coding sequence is TGTGCCAGCAGTTCTAGCGGGGGCTACGAGCAGTACTTC. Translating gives CASSSSGGYEQYF.

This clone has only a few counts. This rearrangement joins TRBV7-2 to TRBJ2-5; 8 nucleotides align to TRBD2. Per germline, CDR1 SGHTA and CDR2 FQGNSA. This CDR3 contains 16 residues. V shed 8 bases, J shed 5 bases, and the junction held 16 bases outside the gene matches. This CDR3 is CASSDPRLALGETQYF. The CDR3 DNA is TGTGCCAGCTCGGATCCCCGACTAGCGTTGGGGGAGACCCAGTACTTC. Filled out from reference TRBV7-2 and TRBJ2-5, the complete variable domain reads GAGVSQSPSNKVTEKGKDVELRCDPISGHTALYWYRQSLGQGLEFLIYFQGNSAPDKSGLPSDRFSAERTGGSVSTLTIQRTQQEDSAVYLCASSDPRLALGETQYFGPGTRLLVL.

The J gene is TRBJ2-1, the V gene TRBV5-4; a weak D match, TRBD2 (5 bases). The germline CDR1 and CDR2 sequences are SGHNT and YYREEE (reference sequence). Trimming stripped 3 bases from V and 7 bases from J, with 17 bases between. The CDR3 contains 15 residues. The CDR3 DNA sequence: TGTGCCAGCAGCTCCGCCTGGGGAGATAGGAATGAGCAGTTCTTC. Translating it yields CASSSAWGDRNEQFF.

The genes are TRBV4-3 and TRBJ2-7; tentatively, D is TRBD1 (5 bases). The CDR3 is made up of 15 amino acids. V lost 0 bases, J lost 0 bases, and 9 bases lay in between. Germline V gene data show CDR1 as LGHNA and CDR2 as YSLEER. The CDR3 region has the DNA TGCGCCAGCAGCCAAGATAGGGGTTTCTCCTACGAGCAGTACTTC. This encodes CASSQDRGFSYEQYF.

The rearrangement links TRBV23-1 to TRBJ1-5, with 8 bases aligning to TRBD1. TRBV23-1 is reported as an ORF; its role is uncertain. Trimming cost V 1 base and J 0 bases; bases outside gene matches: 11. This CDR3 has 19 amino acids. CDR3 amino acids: CASSQYRDRLIGSNQPQHF. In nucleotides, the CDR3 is TGCGCCAGCAGTCAATACCGGGACAGGTTAATTGGTAGCAATCAGCCCCAGCATTTT.

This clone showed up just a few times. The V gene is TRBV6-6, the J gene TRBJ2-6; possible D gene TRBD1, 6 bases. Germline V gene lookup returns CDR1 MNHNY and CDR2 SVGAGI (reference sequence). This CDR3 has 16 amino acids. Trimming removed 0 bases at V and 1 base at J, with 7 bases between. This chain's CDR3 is CASSYSQGSGANVLTF. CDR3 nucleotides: TGTGCCAGCAGTTACTCACAGGGATCTGGGGCCAACGTCCTGACTTTC.

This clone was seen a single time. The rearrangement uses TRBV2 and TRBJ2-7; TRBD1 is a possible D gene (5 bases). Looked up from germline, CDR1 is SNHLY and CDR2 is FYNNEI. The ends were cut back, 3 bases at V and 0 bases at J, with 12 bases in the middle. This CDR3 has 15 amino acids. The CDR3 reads CASSDRQRNSYEQYF. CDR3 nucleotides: TGTGCCAGCAGTGATCGACAGAGAAACTCCTACGAGCAGTACTTC.

CDR3 bases: TGTGCCAGCTCACATGGACAGGGGGCAACCAATCAGCCCCAGCATTTT. This translates into CASSHGQGATNQPQHF. The chain links TRBV18 to TRBJ1-5; the match to TRBD1 covers 11 bases. The J segment lost 3 bases and the V segment lost 4 bases, leaving 5 bases of the junction unmatched. CDR3 size: 16 residues. The germline CDR1 and CDR2 sequences are KGHSH and LQKENI.

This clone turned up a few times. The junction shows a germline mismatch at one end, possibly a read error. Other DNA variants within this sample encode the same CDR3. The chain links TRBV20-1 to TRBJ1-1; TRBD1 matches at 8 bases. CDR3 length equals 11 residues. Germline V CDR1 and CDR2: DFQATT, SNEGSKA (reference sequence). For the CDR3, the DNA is TGCAGCGCTAGGGGACAGGCTGAAGCTTTCTTT. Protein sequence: CSARGQAEAFF.

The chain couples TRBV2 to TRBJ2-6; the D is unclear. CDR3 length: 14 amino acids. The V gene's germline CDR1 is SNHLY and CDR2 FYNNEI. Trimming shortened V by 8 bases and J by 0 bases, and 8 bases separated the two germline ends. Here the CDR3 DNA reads TGTGCCAGCTCTCTCTCCTCTGGGGCCAACGTCCTGACTTTC. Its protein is CASSLSSGANVLTF.

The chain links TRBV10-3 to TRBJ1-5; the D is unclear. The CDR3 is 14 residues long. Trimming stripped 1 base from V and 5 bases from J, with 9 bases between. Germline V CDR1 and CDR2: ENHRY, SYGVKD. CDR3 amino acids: CAISEFGEDQPQHF. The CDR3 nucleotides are TGTGCCATCAGTGAGTTTGGGGAGGATCAGCCCCAGCATTTT.

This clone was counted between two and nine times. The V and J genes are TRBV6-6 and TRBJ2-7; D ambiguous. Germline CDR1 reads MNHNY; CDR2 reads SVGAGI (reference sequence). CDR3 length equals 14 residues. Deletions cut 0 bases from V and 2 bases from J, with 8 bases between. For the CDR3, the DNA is TGTGCCAGCAGTTACTCCAGCCTAGCCTACGAGCAGTACTTC. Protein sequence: CASSYSSLAYEQYF.

The CDR3 protein is CASSQIGTSRDTQYF. DNA for the CDR3: TGCGCCAGCAGCCAAATCGGGACTAGCCGGGATACGCAGTATTTT. V and J are TRBV4-1 and TRBJ2-3; TRBD2 aligns across 9 bases. From germline, CDR1 is MGHRA and CDR2 YSYEKL. The CDR3 loop spans 15 amino acids. V lost 2 bases and J lost 6; bases outside the gene matches: 6.

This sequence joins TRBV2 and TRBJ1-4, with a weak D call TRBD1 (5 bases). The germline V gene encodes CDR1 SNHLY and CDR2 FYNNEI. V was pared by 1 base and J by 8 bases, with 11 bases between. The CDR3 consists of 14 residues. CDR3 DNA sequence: TGTGCCAGCAGTGAAGAGCAGGGCGCCGAAAAACTGTTTTTT. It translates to CASSEEQGAEKLFF. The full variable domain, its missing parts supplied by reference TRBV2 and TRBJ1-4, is EPEVTQTPSHQVTQMGQEVILRCVPISNHLYFYWYRQILGQKVEFLVSFYNNEISEKSEIFDDQFSVERPDGSNFTLKIRSTKLEDSAMYFCASSEEQGAEKLFFGSGTQLSVL.

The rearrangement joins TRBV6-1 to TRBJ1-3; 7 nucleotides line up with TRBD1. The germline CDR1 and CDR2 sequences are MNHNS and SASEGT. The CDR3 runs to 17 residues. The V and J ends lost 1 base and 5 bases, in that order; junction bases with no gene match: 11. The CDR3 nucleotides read TGTGCCAGCAGTGAAGGAGTGGTGGTACAGGGGCGAAACACCATATATTTT. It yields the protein CASSEGVVVQGRNTIYF.

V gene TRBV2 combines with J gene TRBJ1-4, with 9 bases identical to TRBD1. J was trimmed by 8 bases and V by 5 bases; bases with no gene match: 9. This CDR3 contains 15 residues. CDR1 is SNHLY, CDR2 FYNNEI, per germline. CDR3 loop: CASSLDRGGGEKLFF. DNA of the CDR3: TGTGCCAGCAGTCTGGACAGGGGAGGTGGCGAAAAACTGTTTTTT.

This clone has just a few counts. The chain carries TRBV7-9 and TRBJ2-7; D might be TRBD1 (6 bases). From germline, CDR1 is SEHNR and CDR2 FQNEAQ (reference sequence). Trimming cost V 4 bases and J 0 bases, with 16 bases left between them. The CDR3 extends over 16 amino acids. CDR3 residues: CASSSRPGQSSYEQYF. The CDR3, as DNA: TGTGCCAGCAGCTCGCGGCCAGGACAGAGCTCCTACGAGCAGTACTTC.

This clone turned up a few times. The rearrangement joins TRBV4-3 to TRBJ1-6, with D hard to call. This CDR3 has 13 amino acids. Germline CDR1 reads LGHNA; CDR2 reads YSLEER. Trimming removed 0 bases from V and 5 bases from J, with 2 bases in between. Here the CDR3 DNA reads TGCGCCAGCAGCCAAGACAATAATTCACCCCTCCACTTT. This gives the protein CASSQDNNSPLHF.

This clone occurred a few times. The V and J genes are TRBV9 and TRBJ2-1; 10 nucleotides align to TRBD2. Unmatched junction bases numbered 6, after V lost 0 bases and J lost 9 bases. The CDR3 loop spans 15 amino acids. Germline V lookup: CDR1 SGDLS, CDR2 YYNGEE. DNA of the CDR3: TGTGCCAGCAGCGTAGGTAGCGGGGGGAACGGTGAGCAGTTCTTC. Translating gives CASSVGSGGNGEQFF.

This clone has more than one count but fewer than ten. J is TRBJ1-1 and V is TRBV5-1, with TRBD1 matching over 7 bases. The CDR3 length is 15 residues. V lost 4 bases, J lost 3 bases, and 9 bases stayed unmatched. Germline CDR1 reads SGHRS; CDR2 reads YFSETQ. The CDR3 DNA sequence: TGCGCCAGCAGCCCAGGACAGGACCACTACACTGAAGCTTTCTTT. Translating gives CASSPGQDHYTEAFF.